This is a list of T cell receptor beta chains from one sample in a study of tumor-infiltrating lymphocytes in primary liver carcinoma. In TCRdb, the multiplex PCR reads were re-called with MiXCR into one record per CDR3 protein. The sample contains about 50,000 distinct CDR3 sequences, about 80% of which appear only once. Sequenced material: liver tumor tissue from sampling region 5. Every receptor here comes from a middle-aged man with primary liver carcinoma and hepatitis B virus infection. The CDR3 runs from the conserved cysteine through the conserved F or W. Fields, in order: D gene, V gene, CDR3 length, clone size, CDR3 protein. The D gene is left open where the match is weak. Clone size, where shown, is once, few, many, or a class for clones that have expanded.

d_gene: TRBD2; v_gene: TRBV7-9; len: 16; abundance: many; CDR3aa: CASSFDSGRGTGELFF
d_gene: TRBD2; v_gene: TRBV24-1; len: 15; abundance: many; CDR3aa: CATSDSTSGSYEQYF
d_gene: NA; v_gene: TRBV5-5; len: 14; abundance: NA; CDR3aa: CASSPTSTDDTQCF
d_gene: NA; v_gene: TRBV28; len: 14; abundance: many; CDR3aa: CASFNTPGDTEAFF
d_gene: NA; v_gene: TRBV7-8; len: 15; abundance: once; CDR3aa: CAGSLAPDRIILQYF
d_gene: TRBD2; v_gene: TRBV6-5; len: 17; abundance: NA; CDR3aa: CASSSPPLSGGADTQCF
d_gene: NA; v_gene: TRBV4-2; len: 15; abundance: NA; CDR3aa: CTSSQGAVDKLEQYF
d_gene: TRBD1; v_gene: TRBV5-4; len: 17; abundance: NA; CDR3aa: CASSIPGQGDFNYGYTF
d_gene: NA; v_gene: TRBV12-3/TRBV12-4; len: 13; abundance: NA; CDR3aa: CANSRTIHYGYTF
d_gene: NA; v_gene: TRBV5-5; len: 13; abundance: NA; CDR3aa: CASSYRMGNEQFF
d_gene: TRBD2; v_gene: TRBV5-1; len: 17; abundance: NA; CDR3aa: CASSFETSGRNTEELFF
d_gene: NA; v_gene: TRBV7-4; len: 17; abundance: NA; CDR3aa: CASSLMWVSSSYNEQFF
d_gene: NA; v_gene: TRBV6-1; len: 14; abundance: NA; CDR3aa: CASDLGSSYNEQSF
d_gene: NA; v_gene: TRBV11-1; len: 16; abundance: NA; CDR3aa: CASRKKMRVGGDKQFF
d_gene: TRBD2; v_gene: TRBV6-5; len: 14; abundance: NA; CDR3aa: CASSLAGLSYEHYF
d_gene: NA; v_gene: TRBV29-1; len: 13; abundance: NA; CDR3aa: CSITPIGLHAQYF
d_gene: TRBD2; v_gene: TRBV5-4; len: 15; abundance: NA; CDR3aa: CACSLATSGTDTQYF
d_gene: NA; v_gene: TRBV6-5; len: 14; abundance: NA; CDR3aa: CASSQVERVVGQFF
d_gene: NA; v_gene: TRBV6-6; len: 13; abundance: NA; CDR3aa: CASSMGGTSEACF
d_gene: NA; v_gene: TRBV2; len: 13; abundance: many; CDR3aa: CASSPGTPYEQYF
d_gene: NA; v_gene: TRBV7-3; len: 17; abundance: NA; CDR3aa: CASSHDEAVVNTGDLFF
d_gene: NA; v_gene: TRBV5-4; len: 15; abundance: NA; CDR3aa: CASSPVQANTGELFF
d_gene: NA; v_gene: TRBV11-2; len: 12; abundance: NA; CDR3aa: CANSLGQGTQYF
d_gene: TRBD2; v_gene: TRBV11-2; len: 15; abundance: NA; CDR3aa: CASSLPGLSDNEQFF
d_gene: TRBD2; v_gene: TRBV12-3/TRBV12-4; len: 13; abundance: NA; CDR3aa: CAIPREDLLTQYF
d_gene: TRBD1; v_gene: TRBV4-2; len: 16; abundance: NA; CDR3aa: CVSSQEVLDRAYEQYF
d_gene: NA; v_gene: TRBV12-3/TRBV12-4; len: 15; abundance: NA; CDR3aa: CASSYSPELKETQYF
d_gene: NA; v_gene: TRBV6-1; len: 16; abundance: medium-sized; CDR3aa: CASSERRGLRTDTQYF
d_gene: NA; v_gene: TRBV29-1; len: 18; abundance: NA; CDR3aa: CGVGVPTGTRVANYGYTF
d_gene: NA; v_gene: TRBV28; len: 15; abundance: NA; CDR3aa: CVSSLVGASGNEQFF
d_gene: TRBD2; v_gene: TRBV6-1; len: 15; abundance: NA; CDR3aa: CVSSTGTSFQWEQFF
d_gene: TRBD2; v_gene: TRBV29-1; len: 15; abundance: NA; CDR3aa: CSVQTSGNWKDMQYF
d_gene: NA; v_gene: TRBV4-2; len: 17; abundance: NA; CDR3aa: CASSQEAVGGWSFPPVF
d_gene: NA; v_gene: TRBV7-9; len: 14; abundance: many; CDR3aa: CASSLGSSGTEQYF
d_gene: NA; v_gene: TRBV6-2/TRBV6-3; len: 14; abundance: NA; CDR3aa: CANTPRGLRVKQYF
d_gene: TRBD2; v_gene: TRBV11-1; len: 17; abundance: NA; CDR3aa: CANSLARTSGFTDTQYF
d_gene: NA; v_gene: TRBV11-2; len: 17; abundance: few; CDR3aa: CASNLFAADVSTDTQYF
d_gene: NA; v_gene: TRBV10-2; len: 16; abundance: NA; CDR3aa: CVSSAGLLAAQETLYF
d_gene: NA; v_gene: TRBV29-1; len: 12; abundance: NA; CDR3aa: CSVWDKGEAQYF
d_gene: NA; v_gene: TRBV4-3; len: 13; abundance: few; CDR3aa: CASIQDRGHPQFF
d_gene: TRBD2; v_gene: TRBV10-3; len: 15; abundance: NA; CDR3aa: CAISEGTSGEYEHYF
d_gene: NA; v_gene: TRBV4-3; len: 15; abundance: NA; CDR3aa: CTSSQEGLPSETQYF
d_gene: TRBD2; v_gene: TRBV11-2; len: 16; abundance: NA; CDR3aa: CTCNLRLAGSTDTQYF
d_gene: NA; v_gene: TRBV6-1; len: 16; abundance: NA; CDR3aa: CTSSESHGQLQETQYF
d_gene: NA; v_gene: TRBV5-1; len: 12; abundance: NA; CDR3aa: CARSLYSGERFF
d_gene: NA; v_gene: TRBV16; len: 15; abundance: many; CDR3aa: CASSQSRHSNQPQHF
d_gene: NA; v_gene: TRBV5-1; len: 20; abundance: NA; CDR3aa: CASRLSGCGPALPSTDTQYF
d_gene: TRBD1; v_gene: TRBV14; len: 16; abundance: NA; CDR3aa: CTSSQRQGRGTDKQYF
d_gene: TRBD2; v_gene: TRBV5-1; len: 15; abundance: NA; CDR3aa: CASSFLPAGVGDKYF
d_gene: NA; v_gene: TRBV12-3/TRBV12-4; len: 15; abundance: NA; CDR3aa: CASSLNRGSNQLQYF
d_gene: TRBD2; v_gene: TRBV11-1; len: 16; abundance: NA; CDR3aa: CASSPSTSVKASTQCF
d_gene: NA; v_gene: TRBV12-3/TRBV12-4; len: 18; abundance: NA; CDR3aa: CVSSFHTGGLANNGELFF
d_gene: TRBD1; v_gene: TRBV29-1; len: 11; abundance: few; CDR3aa: CSGTGGYEQYF
d_gene: NA; v_gene: TRBV14; len: 12; abundance: many; CDR3aa: CASSQNGYEQYF
d_gene: TRBD1; v_gene: TRBV7-9; len: 12; abundance: NA; CDR3aa: CTSSQGQSEQYF
d_gene: NA; v_gene: TRBV5-5; len: 15; abundance: many; CDR3aa: CASSLGRTANYGYTF
d_gene: NA; v_gene: TRBV28; len: 14; abundance: NA; CDR3aa: CARSRTWQNYEQYF
d_gene: NA; v_gene: TRBV20-1; len: 12; abundance: NA; CDR3aa: CSARDRETEAFF
d_gene: TRBD1; v_gene: TRBV28; len: 15; abundance: NA; CDR3aa: CARNSGTDVSYEQYF